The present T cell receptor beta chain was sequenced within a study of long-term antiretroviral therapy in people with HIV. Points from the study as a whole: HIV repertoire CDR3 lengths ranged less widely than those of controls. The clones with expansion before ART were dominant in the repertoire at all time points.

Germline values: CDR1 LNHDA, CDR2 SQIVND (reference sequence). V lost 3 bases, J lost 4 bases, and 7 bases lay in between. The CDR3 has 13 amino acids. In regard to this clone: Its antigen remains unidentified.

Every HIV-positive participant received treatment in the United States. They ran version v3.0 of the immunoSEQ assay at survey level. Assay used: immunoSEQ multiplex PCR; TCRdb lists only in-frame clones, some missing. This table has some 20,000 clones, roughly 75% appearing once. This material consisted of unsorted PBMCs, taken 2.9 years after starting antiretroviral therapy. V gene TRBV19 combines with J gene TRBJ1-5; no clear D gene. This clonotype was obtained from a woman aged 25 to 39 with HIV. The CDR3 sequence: CASSIRLNQPQHF. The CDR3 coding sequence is TGTGCCAGTAGTATCCGGTTAAATCAGCCCCAGCATTTT.